This TCR beta chain originates from a study of blood T cell repertoires in COVID-19. As for the study in general: COVID-19 samples collected from the United States, Italy and Spain covered acute and convalescent phases. PBMCs, B-cell-depleted T cells, or T cells provided the cDNA or gDNA that made up the material.

V gave up 5 bases and J gave up 3 bases, with 16 bases separating them. This CDR3 is 15 amino acids long. From germline, CDR1 is MNHEY and CDR2 SMNVEV (reference sequence). In the source study's methods: For nucleated cells, counts were estimated from reference gene primer amplification. The protocol was immunoSEQ multiplex PCR, while the TCRdb copy is restricted to in-frame clones and leaves out a portion. V and J calls and clone size are as listed in that table; D and trimming were resolved from the DNA. The table has 150,000 to 200,000 clones, approximately 86% seen once. J is TRBJ1-1 and V is TRBV27; no firm D call. The sequence was obtained from a man aged 70-80 years with active or convalescent COVID-19. The specimen was peripheral blood. The CDR3 coding sequence is TGTGCCAGCAGTCCGGGTTCTCTGAAGGACACTGAAGCTTTCTTT. Translation: CASSPGSLKDTEAFF.